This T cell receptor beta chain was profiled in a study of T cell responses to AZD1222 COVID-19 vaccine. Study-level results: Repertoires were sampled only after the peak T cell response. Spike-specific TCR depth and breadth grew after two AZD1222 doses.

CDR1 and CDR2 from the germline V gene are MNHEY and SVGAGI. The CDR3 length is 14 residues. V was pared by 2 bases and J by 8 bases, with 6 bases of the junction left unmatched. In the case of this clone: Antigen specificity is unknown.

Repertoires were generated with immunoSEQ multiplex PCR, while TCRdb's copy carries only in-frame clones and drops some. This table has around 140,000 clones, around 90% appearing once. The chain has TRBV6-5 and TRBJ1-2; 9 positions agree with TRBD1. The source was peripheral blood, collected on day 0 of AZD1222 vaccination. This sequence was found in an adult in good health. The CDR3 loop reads CASSYVGQGRGYTF. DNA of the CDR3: TGTGCCAGCAGTTACGTGGGACAGGGTAGAGGCTACACCTTC.